The text below deals with one TCR beta chain. The antigen is unknown. The sample comes from a study of shared clonotypes between healthy human individuals. Study overall: Serving as donors were two women and three men, whose ages spanned 18 to 49. Study-wide results and caveats: Large sequencing depth failed to make sorted-subset sequencing complete, rarefaction showed.

Genomic DNA from each subset was divided evenly over several immunoSEQ plates. Assay used: immunoSEQ multiplex PCR; TCRdb lists only in-frame clones, some missing. The sample contains hundreds of thousands of clones, 85% to 95% of which appear only once. In the naive CD8 group, cells lacked CD45RO and were positively selected for CCR7, so terminally differentiated effector memory CD45RA+ cells were left out. Nashville, Tennessee was home to all donors, each a Caucasian adult. This clonotype originated in a young woman in good health. The sequencing sample was made of naive CD8+ T cells sorted from blood.

The CDR3 sequence is CASSSLPGELREQYF. As DNA, the CDR3 is TGTGCCAGCAGCTCCCTTCCCGGGGAGCTTAGGGAGCAGTACTTC. This chain links TRBV11-2 with TRBJ2-7; possible D gene TRBD2, 5 bases. This CDR3 has 15 residues. The ends were cut back, 4 bases at V and 7 bases at J, with 20 bases in the middle. Germline loops: CDR1 SGHAT, CDR2 FQNNGV.